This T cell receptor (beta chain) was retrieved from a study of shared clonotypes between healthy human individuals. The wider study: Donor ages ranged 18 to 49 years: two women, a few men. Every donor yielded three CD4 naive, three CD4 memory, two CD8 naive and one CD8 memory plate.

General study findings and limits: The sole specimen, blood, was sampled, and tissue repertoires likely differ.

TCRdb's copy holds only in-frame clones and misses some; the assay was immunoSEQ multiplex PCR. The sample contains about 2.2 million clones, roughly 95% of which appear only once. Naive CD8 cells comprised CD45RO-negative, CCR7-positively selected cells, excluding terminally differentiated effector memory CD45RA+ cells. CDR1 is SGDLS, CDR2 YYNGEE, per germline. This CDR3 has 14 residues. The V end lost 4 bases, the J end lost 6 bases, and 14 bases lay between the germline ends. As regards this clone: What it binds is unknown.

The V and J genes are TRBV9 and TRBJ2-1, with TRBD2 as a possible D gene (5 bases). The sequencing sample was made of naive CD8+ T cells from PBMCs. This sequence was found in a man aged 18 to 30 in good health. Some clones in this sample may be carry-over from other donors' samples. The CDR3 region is CASSRVGGANEQFF. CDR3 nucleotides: TGTGCCAGCAGCCGTGTAGGAGGAGCCAATGAGCAGTTCTTC.